This TCR beta chain was recorded in a study of blood T cell repertoires in COVID-19. The wider study: Spain, Italy and the United States supplied samples that represented acute and convalescent COVID-19. PBMCs, B-cell-depleted T cells, or T cells provided the cDNA or gDNA that made up the material.

V trimming: 6 bases; J trimming: 5 bases; junction bases outside the gene matches: 9. There are 15 residues in the CDR3. CDR1 MNHEY and CDR2 SVGAGI come from the germline V gene. In the study's own analysis: Reference gene primer amplification in the assay estimated nucleated cell counts. TCRdb's table, derived via immunoSEQ multiplex PCR, lists solely in-frame clones and lacks some. V, J and clone size are taken as reported in that table, and D and trimming were inferred from the DNA itself. The repertoire has fewer than 45,000 clones, 65% to 80% of them found once; the top ten carry 1.5% to 2%. The chain combines TRBV6-5 with TRBJ2-5; 10 bases fit TRBD2. The sample taken for sequencing was peripheral blood. The receptor's source is a man aged 60 to 69 with active COVID-19. The CDR3 sequence is CASRASGGRSETQYF. In DNA, the CDR3 is TGTGCCAGCAGGGCTAGCGGGGGAAGATCGGAGACCCAGTACTTC.